These 24 T cell receptor beta chains share one sample of origin, sequenced in a study of beta chain features in type 1 diabetes. The entirety of the isolated RNA underwent reverse transcription, so expressed TCRB transcripts were sequenced. Using immunoSEQ multiplex PCR, the repertoire was profiled, and TCRdb retains in-frame clones only, with some absent. The profile shows 50,000 to 65,000 clones, roughly 41% of them singletons. No cognate antigen is known for these TCRs. General observations from the study: Among patients with Type 1 diabetes, TCRB CDR3s were moderately but significantly shorter in every one of the four CD4+ subsets.

Sequencing used Tregs from blood. The receptors were gathered from a man in his thirties or forties with type 1 diabetes.

The gene calls are TRBV6-5 and TRBJ2-2; 11 positions agree with TRBD1. V lost 6 bases to trimming and J lost 1 base; unmatched junction nucleotides: 1. The CDR3 contains 15 residues. Germline values: CDR1 MNHEY, CDR2 SVGAGI. CDR3 coding DNA: TGTGCCAGCAGGGGACAGGGGGGGAACACCGGGGAGCTGTTTTTT. Encoded protein: CASRGQGGNTGELFF.

This clone was observed a few times. This chain joins TRBV11-3 and TRBJ2-1; D is possibly TRBD1 (6 bases). Germline CDR1 is SGHNT and CDR2 is YENEEA. The CDR3 covers 13 residues. Trimming took off 7 bases at V and 7 bases at J, with 14 bases between the two ends. Here the CDR3 DNA reads TGTGCCAGCACCAGCGTGCAGGGGAATGAGCAGTTCTTC. Translated: CASTSVQGNEQFF. Full variable domain (outside the CDR3, taken from reference TRBV11-3 and TRBJ2-1): EAGVVQSPRYKIIEKKQPVAFWCNPISGHNTLYWYLQNLGQGPELLIRYENEEAVDDSQLPKDRFSAERLKGVDSTLKIQPAELGDSAVYLCASTSVQGNEQFFGPGTRLTVL.

J is TRBJ1-1 and V is TRBV7-2; D remains ambiguous. CDR1 and CDR2 (germline): SGHTA, FQGNSA. V lost 1 base, J lost 2 bases, and 8 bases lay in between. The CDR3 consists of 14 residues. CDR3 nucleotide sequence: TGTGCCAGCAGCTTAGGGGCGAGTAACACTGAAGCTTTCTTT. Translation: CASSLGASNTEAFF. Looking up the rest from reference TRBV7-2 and TRBJ1-1 gives the full variable domain: GAGVSQSPSNKVTEKGKDVELRCDPISGHTALYWYRQSLGQGLEFLIYFQGNSAPDKSGLPSDRFSAERTGGSVSTLTIQRTQQEDSAVYLCASSLGASNTEAFFGQGTRLTVV.

The chain recombines TRBV20-1 with TRBJ2-1; D gene ambiguous. Trimming cost V 6 bases and J 5 bases, with 8 bases left between them. This CDR3 spans 11 amino acids. Germline CDR1 reads DFQATT; CDR2 reads SNEGSKA (reference sequence). DNA of the CDR3: TGCAGTGCCCGCAGTAACAATGAGCAGTTCTTC. It codes for CSARSNNEQFF.

This clone was seen a few times. The rearrangement links TRBV2 to TRBJ1-5; D unclear. CDR1 is SNHLY, CDR2 FYNNEI, per germline. This CDR3 is built from 15 residues. V gave up 3 bases and J gave up 5 bases, with 14 bases separating them. CDR3 residues: CASSESLQSYQPQHF. The CDR3 DNA reads as TGTGCCAGCAGTGAGTCTTTGCAGTCCTATCAGCCCCAGCATTTT.

The chain carries TRBV28 and TRBJ2-7; 9 nucleotides align to TRBD1. The CDR3 spans 14 residues. The junction had 6 bases not matched to a gene; V was cut back by 4 bases and J by 5 bases. CDR1 and CDR2 (germline): MDHEN, SYDVKM. The CDR3: CASSSRTGAHEQYF. The CDR3 DNA follows: TGTGCCAGCAGTTCCCGGACAGGGGCCCACGAGCAGTACTTC. The entire variable domain, with the rest obtained from reference TRBV28 and TRBJ2-7, is as follows: DVKVTQSSRYLVKRTGEKVFLECVQDMDHENMFWYRQDPGLGLRLIYFSYDVKMKEKGDIPEGYSVSREKKERFSLILESASTNQTSMYLCASSSRTGAHEQYFGPGTRLTVT.

This clone was observed a few times. The rearrangement joins TRBV11-3 to TRBJ2-1; 10 bases align to TRBD2. The germline V gene has CDR1 SGHNT and CDR2 YENEEA. J gave up 6 bases and V 1 base, and 9 bases lay outside the gene matches. The length of the CDR3 is 17 residues. As DNA, the CDR3 is TGTGCCAGCAGCTTAGTTGCTAGCGGGAGCTTGAGCAATGAGCAGTTCTTC. Translation gives CASSLVASGSLSNEQFF.

This clone was detected a few times. The V call is TRBV6-1, the J call TRBJ2-5; the D gene is possibly TRBD1 (6 bases). V lost 5 bases, J lost 2 bases, and 12 bases lay in between. Looked up from germline, CDR1 is MNHNS and CDR2 is SASEGT. The CDR3 loop spans 14 amino acids. The CDR3 nucleotides are TGTGCCAGCAGTTCCGGGACAAATCAAGAGACCCAGTACTTC. Encoded protein: CASSSGTNQETQYF.

J is TRBJ1-5 and V is TRBV18, with D perhaps TRBD1 (6 bases). This CDR3 is 14 amino acids long. CDR1 is KGHSH and CDR2 is LQKENI in the germline V gene. The V end was cut by 3 bases, the J end by 4 bases, with 10 bases between. The CDR3 spells CASSPGGSNQPQHF. The CDR3 DNA reads TGTGCCAGCTCACCTGGGGGCAGTAATCAGCCCCAGCATTTT. Supplemented by reference TRBV18 and TRBJ1-5, the full variable domain reads NAGVMQNPRHLVRRRGQEARLRCSPMKGHSHVYWYRQLPEEGLKFMVYLQKENIIDESGMPKERFSAEFPKEGPSILRIQQVVRGDSAAYFCASSPGGSNQPQHFGDGTRLSIL.

The chain is built from TRBV11-2 and TRBJ1-5; a possible D gene is TRBD1 (5 bases). CDR1 is SGHAT and CDR2 is FQNNGV in the germline V gene. The CDR3 has 13 residues. Trimming took 5 bases from V and 6 from J, leaving 11 bases between them. CDR3 bases: TGTGCCAGCAGCCTGCGGGACGGTCAGCCCCAGCATTTT. It specifies CASSLRDGQPQHF. Drawing the rest from reference TRBV11-2 and TRBJ1-5, the complete variable domain is EAGVAQSPRYKIIEKRQSVAFWCNPISGHATLYWYQQILGQGPKLLIQFQNNGVVDDSQLPKDRFSAERLKGVDSTLKIQPAKLEDSAVYLCASSLRDGQPQHFGDGTRLSIL.

This clone was seen a handful of times. The chain joins TRBV10-3 to TRBJ2-1; 13 nucleotides match TRBD2. The CDR3 contains 15 residues. Trimming cost V 10 bases and J 8 bases; bases outside gene matches: 11. Germline V gene data show CDR1 as ENHRY and CDR2 as SYGVKD. The CDR3 DNA reads as TGTGCCACCCGGACTAGCGGGAGCGGGGTAGATGAGCAGTTCTTC. This sequence encodes CATRTSGSGVDEQFF.

The gene calls are TRBV6-6 and TRBJ1-1, with 7 bases lining up with TRBD1. The CDR3 extends over 16 amino acids. CDR1 is MNHNY, CDR2 SVGAGI, per germline (reference sequence). V shed 6 bases and J 0 bases; nucleotides not matched to a gene: 10. The CDR3 nucleotides read TGTGCCAGCAGCCCTTCCGGGACAGCTATGAACACTGAAGCTTTCTTT. Residues: CASSPSGTAMNTEAFF.

This clone has just a few counts. In DNA form, the CDR3 reads TGCGCCAGCAGCCCCGGGACAGTGAGGGGCGAGCAGTACTTC. Amino acids: CASSPGTVRGEQYF. The V gene is TRBV5-1, the J gene TRBJ2-7; 7 bases align to TRBD1. Losses at the gene ends were 4 bases for V and 6 bases for J; bases not matched to a gene: 10. The CDR3 totals 14 residues. Germline V lookup: CDR1 SGHRS, CDR2 YFSETQ.

This clone occurred a few times. The chain uses TRBV9 and TRBJ2-5, with D possibly matching TRBD1 (6 bases). Per the germline V gene, CDR1 is SGDLS and CDR2 is YYNGEE. This CDR3 has 17 amino acids. The germline V and J ends were trimmed by 4 bases and 4 bases, with 23 bases remaining between them. This CDR3 is CASSRLRGMVESETQYF. The CDR3 DNA is TGTGCCAGCAGCCGACTCAGGGGAATGGTTGAGTCAGAGACCCAGTACTTC. The variable domain in full, with the rest retrieved from reference TRBV9 and TRBJ2-5, is DSGVTQTPKHLITATGQRVTLRCSPRSGDLSVYWYQQSLDQGLQFLIQYYNGEERAKGNILERFSAQQFPDLHSELNLSSLELGDSALYFCASSRLRGMVESETQYFGPGTRLLVL.

CDR3 loop: CASSTRQGSNEKLFF. The CDR3 DNA is TGTGCCAGCAGCACACGACAGGGATCTAATGAAAAACTGTTTTTT. The chain carries TRBV7-9 and TRBJ1-4, with 7 nucleotides matching TRBD1. Trimming cost V 5 bases and J 3 bases; bases outside gene matches: 6. CDR3 length: 15 residues. From germline, CDR1 is SEHNR and CDR2 FQNEAQ (reference sequence).

The chain links TRBV11-2 to TRBJ2-3, with 7 bases matching TRBD2. The trim removed 3 bases at V and 4 bases at J, leaving 4 bases unmatched. Germline V gene lookup returns CDR1 SGHAT and CDR2 FQNNGV. The CDR3 covers 14 residues. CDR3 in amino acids: CASSLTSWADTQYF. The CDR3 coding sequence is TGTGCCAGCAGCTTGACTAGCTGGGCAGATACGCAGTATTTT.

In the case of this clone: Its ends do not fully match the called genes, so a read error is possible. This chain uses TRBV7-7 with TRBJ2-5, with D possibly matching TRBD2 (5 bases). The CDR3 has 13 amino acids. Germline loops: CDR1 SSHAT, CDR2 FNYEAQ (reference sequence). The CDR3 reads CASSPLEGETQYF. CDR3 coding DNA: TGTGCTAGCAGTCCGCTAGAGGGAGAGACCCAGTACTTC.

This clone has just one count. This chain connects TRBV7-6 to TRBJ1-6, with D possibly TRBD1 on 6 matching bases. V lost 5 bases, J lost 5 bases, and 16 bases lay in between. In germline, CDR1 is SGHVS, CDR2 FNYEAQ. There are 16 residues in the CDR3. The CDR3: CASSRLADSDNSPLHF. The CDR3 DNA is TGTGCCAGCAGCAGGCTAGCGGACAGTGATAATTCACCCCTCCACTTT.

CDR3 bases: TGTGCCATCAGTGCCGGGGGTAGGGGTAATGAAAAACTGTTTTTT. This gives the protein CAISAGGRGNEKLFF. The chain couples TRBV10-3 to TRBJ1-4, with D possibly matching TRBD1 (5 bases). Germline CDR1 reads ENHRY; CDR2 reads SYGVKD. The CDR3 covers 15 residues. V lost 4 bases and J 4 bases, leaving 13 bases between the germline ends.

In DNA form, the CDR3 reads TGTGCCACCTCGACAGGGACGGGCACTGAAGCTTTCTTT. Its translation: CATSTGTGTEAFF. The V call is TRBV2, the J call TRBJ1-1, with TRBD1 identical over 7 bases. The CDR3 has 13 residues. V lost 10 bases and J lost 4; bases outside the gene matches: 9. CDR1 is SNHLY and CDR2 is FYNNEI in the germline V gene.

The sample holds a few counts of this clone. V gene TRBV11-3 combines with J gene TRBJ2-2; D is uncertain. The germline CDR1 and CDR2 sequences are SGHNT and YENEEA. The germline V and J ends were trimmed by 5 bases and 6 bases, with 10 bases remaining between them. The CDR3 is made up of 13 amino acids. The CDR3 here is CASSVGFAGELFF. CDR3 coding DNA: TGTGCCAGCAGCGTAGGTTTCGCCGGGGAGCTGTTTTTT.

This clone was seen only a few times. V gene TRBV7-9 combines with J gene TRBJ2-1; the D gene is possibly TRBD1 (6 bases). V was clipped by 5 bases and J by 6 bases, with 17 bases between them. Germline CDR1 reads SEHNR; CDR2 reads FQNEAQ (reference sequence). CDR3 length: 15 amino acids. This CDR3 is CASSRRTGTRNEQFF. CDR3 bases: TGTGCCAGCAGCCGAAGGACCGGGACACGCAATGAGCAGTTCTTC.

This sequence joins TRBV5-1 and TRBJ2-5, with 10 nucleotides matching TRBD2. Germline assignment: CDR1 SGHRS and CDR2 YFSETQ. The V segment lost 3 bases and the J segment 3 bases; nucleotides outside the gene matches: 5. CDR3 length: 15 amino acids. The CDR3 nucleotides are TGCGCCAGCAGCTCCGGACTAGCGGTTAAAGAGACCCAGTACTTC. The encoded protein is CASSSGLAVKETQYF.

This chain links TRBV7-2 with TRBJ2-3, with a weak D call TRBD1 (6 bases). Trimming pared 1 base from V and 5 bases from J, leaving 10 bases between. Germline assignment: CDR1 SGHTA and CDR2 FQGNSA. The CDR3 is 14 amino acids. This chain's CDR3 is CASSLGTRGDTQYF. DNA of the CDR3: TGTGCCAGCAGCTTAGGGACCAGGGGAGATACGCAGTATTTT.